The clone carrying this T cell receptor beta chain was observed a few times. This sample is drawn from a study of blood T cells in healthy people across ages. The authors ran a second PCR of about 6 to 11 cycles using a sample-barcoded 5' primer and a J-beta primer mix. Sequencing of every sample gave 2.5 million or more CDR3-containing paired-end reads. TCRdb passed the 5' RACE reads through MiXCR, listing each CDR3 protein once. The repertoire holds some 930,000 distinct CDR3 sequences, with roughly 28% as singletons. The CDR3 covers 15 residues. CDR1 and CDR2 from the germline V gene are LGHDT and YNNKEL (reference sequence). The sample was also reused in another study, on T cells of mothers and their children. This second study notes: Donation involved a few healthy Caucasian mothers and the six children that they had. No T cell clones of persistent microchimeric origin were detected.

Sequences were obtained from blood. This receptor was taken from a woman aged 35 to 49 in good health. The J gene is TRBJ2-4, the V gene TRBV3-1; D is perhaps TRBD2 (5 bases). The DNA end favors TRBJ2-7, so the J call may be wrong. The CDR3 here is CASSYTEAFTYEQYF. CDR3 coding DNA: TGTGCCAGCAGCTACACGGAGGCGTTCACCTACGAGCAGTACTTC.